A selection of T cell receptor beta chains follows, all from one sample in a study of CD8+ T cells in alopecia areata. Measured with immunoSEQ multiplex PCR; TCRdb has only the in-frame clones, and not every one. Among 150,000 to 200,000 clones listed, 50% to 70% were seen once. The specimen was CD4+ T cells sorted from blood, collected at week 4, from a patient treated with tofacitinib. These receptors all come from a human donor with alopecia areata. Both conserved end residues are part of each CDR3. A D gene is named only where the DNA matches it firmly. Clone size is given for some rows only: seen once, a few or many times, or a class if the clone is expanded.

TRBV30	TRBD1	TRBJ2-1	-	CAWWTGGSLYNEQFF	TGTGCCTGGTGGACAGGGGGATCTCTTTACAATGAGCAGTTCTTC
TRBV18	-	TRBJ2-7	-	CASSPSSYEQYF	TGTGCCAGCTCACCCAGCTCCTACGAGCAGTACTTC
TRBV30	-	TRBJ1-2	-	CAWTANYGYTF	TGTGCCTGGACGGCTAACTATGGCTACACCTTC
TRBV19	-	TRBJ1-1	few	CASSMAGGDTEAFF	TGTGCCAGTAGTATGGCTGGGGGCGACACTGAAGCTTTCTTT
TRBV5-6	-	TRBJ2-5	-	CASSLVYQETQYF	TGTGCCAGCAGCTTGGTATACCAAGAGACCCAGTACTTC
TRBV29-1	-	TRBJ2-5	-	CSAESGGETQYF	TGCAGCGCCGAGTCTGGTGGCGAGACCCAGTACTTC
TRBV7-9	-	TRBJ1-5	few	CASSLDGNQPQHF	TGTGCCAGCAGCTTAGATGGCAATCAGCCCCAGCATTTT
TRBV30	-	TRBJ2-7	-	CAWSVSGGGYEQYF	TGTGCCTGGAGTGTATCTGGGGGCGGCTACGAGCAGTACTTC
TRBV29-1	-	TRBJ1-2	-	CSVAYSRGYTF	TGCAGCGTTGCGTATTCTCGTGGCTACACCTTC
TRBV2	TRBD1	TRBJ1-2	once	CASSETGSGKYGYTF	TGTGCCAGCAGTGAGACAGGGAGCGGGAAATATGGCTACACCTTC
TRBV4-1	-	TRBJ2-3	-	CASSQDQGDWATDTQYF	TGCGCCAGCAGCCAAGACCAGGGCGATTGGGCCACAGATACGCAGTATTTT
TRBV11-2	TRBD1	TRBJ2-1	-	CASRGQESYNEQFF	TGTGCCAGCAGGGGACAGGAATCCTACAATGAGCAGTTCTTC
TRBV29-1	TRBD1	TRBJ2-7	-	CSVSGQGTYEQYF	TGCAGCGTCTCAGGACAGGGAACCTACGAGCAGTACTTC
TRBV27	-	TRBJ1-6	once	CASSMRARGVSPLHF	TGTGCCAGCAGTATGCGGGCAAGAGGGGTATCACCCCTCCACTTT
TRBV29-1	-	TRBJ2-6	-	CSVENSGANVLTF	TGCAGCGTTGAAAACTCTGGGGCCAACGTCCTGACTTTC
TRBV2	-	TRBJ2-7	few	CASSVRVRSYEQYF	TGTGCCAGCAGTGTTCGGGTAAGGTCCTACGAGCAGTACTTC
TRBV30	-	TRBJ1-1	-	CAWSVPAHTEAFF	TGTGCCTGGAGTGTCCCGGCTCACACTGAAGCTTTCTTT
TRBV15	TRBD1	TRBJ2-1	-	CATSREGQGIYEQFF	TGTGCCACCAGCAGAGAGGGACAGGGGATTTATGAGCAGTTCTTC
TRBV11-2	TRBD2	TRBJ2-7	-	CASSSPSGGNEQYF	TGTGCCAGCAGTTCTCCTAGCGGGGGGAACGAGCAGTACTTC
TRBV19	-	TRBJ1-1	-	CASSNGDRMNTEAFF	TGTGCCAGTAGTAACGGCGACAGAATGAACACTGAAGCTTTCTTT
TRBV7-9	-	TRBJ2-1	-	CASSLVTGPLGEQFF	TGTGCCAGCAGCTTGGTAACGGGTCCGTTGGGTGAGCAGTTCTTC
TRBV29-1	-	TRBJ1-2	few	CSVAGQGYGYTF	TGCAGCGTTGCCGGCCAGGGTTACGGCTACACCTTC
TRBV5-1	TRBD1	TRBJ2-7	-	CASSSDRTYEQYF	TGCGCCAGCAGCTCGGACAGGACCTACGAGCAGTACTTC
TRBV15	TRBD1	TRBJ2-6	-	CATVQGGTGNVLTF	TGTGCCACCGTACAAGGGGGGACAGGCAACGTCCTGACTTTC
TRBV9	-	TRBJ1-5	-	CASSVGGGITISRNQPQHF	TGTGCCAGCAGCGTAGGGGGAGGGATCACTATTTCAAGGAATCAGCCCCAGCATTTT
TRBV9	TRBD2	TRBJ2-1	-	CASSVGRALASYNEQFF	TGTGCCAGCAGCGTAGGTCGGGCACTAGCGTCCTACAATGAGCAGTTCTTC
TRBV27	-	TRBJ2-7	-	CASSLSGRASNEQYF	TGTGCCAGCAGTTTATCGGGCAGGGCCTCGAACGAGCAGTACTTC
TRBV30	-	TRBJ1-6	-	CAWSVGRDSPLHF	TGTGCCTGGAGTGTGGGAAGGGATTCACCCCTCCACTTT
TRBV30	-	TRBJ1-6	-	CAWSVGVLKNSPLHF	TGTGCCTGGAGTGTTGGGGTGCTCAAAAATTCACCCCTCCACTTT
TRBV30	-	TRBJ2-6	once	CASRHPSGANVLTF	TGTGCCTCGAGGCACCCCTCTGGGGCCAACGTCCTGACTTTC